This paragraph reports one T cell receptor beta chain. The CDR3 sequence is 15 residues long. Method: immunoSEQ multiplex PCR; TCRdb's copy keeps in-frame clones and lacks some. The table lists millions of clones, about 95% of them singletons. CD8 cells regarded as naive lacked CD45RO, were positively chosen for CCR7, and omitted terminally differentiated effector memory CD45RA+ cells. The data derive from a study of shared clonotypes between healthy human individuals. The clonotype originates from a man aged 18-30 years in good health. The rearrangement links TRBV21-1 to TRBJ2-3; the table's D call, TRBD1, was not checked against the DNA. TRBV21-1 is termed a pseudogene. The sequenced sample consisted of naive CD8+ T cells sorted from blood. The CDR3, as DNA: TGTGCCAGCAGCAAAGCGAAGGGGATCCCAGATACGCAGTATTTT. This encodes CASSKAKGIPDTQYF.